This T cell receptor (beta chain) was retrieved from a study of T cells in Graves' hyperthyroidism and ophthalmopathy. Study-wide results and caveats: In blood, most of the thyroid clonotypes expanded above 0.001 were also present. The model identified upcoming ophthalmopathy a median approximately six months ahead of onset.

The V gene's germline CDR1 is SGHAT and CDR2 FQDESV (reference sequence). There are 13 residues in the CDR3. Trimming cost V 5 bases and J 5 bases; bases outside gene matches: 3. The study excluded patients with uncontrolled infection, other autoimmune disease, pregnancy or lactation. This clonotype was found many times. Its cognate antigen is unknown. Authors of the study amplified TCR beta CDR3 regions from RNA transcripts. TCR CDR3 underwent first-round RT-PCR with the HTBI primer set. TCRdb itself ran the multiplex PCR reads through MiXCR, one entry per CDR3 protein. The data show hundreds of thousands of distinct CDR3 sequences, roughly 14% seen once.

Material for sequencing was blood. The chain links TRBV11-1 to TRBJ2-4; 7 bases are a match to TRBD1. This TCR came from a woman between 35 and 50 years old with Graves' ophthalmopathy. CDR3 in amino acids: CASSPGTENIQYF. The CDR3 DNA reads TGTGCCAGCAGCCCAGGGACAGAAAACATTCAGTACTTC.